This TCR beta chain was profiled in a study of T cell repertoires in cytomegalovirus infection. This CDR3 comprises 14 residues. The V gene's germline CDR1 is SQVTM and CDR2 ANQGSEA. Unmatched junction bases numbered 6, after V lost 4 bases and J lost 6 bases. Each CDR3 protein gets one entry after TCRdb re-called the reads with MiXCR. This table holds 650,000 to 900,000 distinct CDR3 sequences, roughly 33% found once. On this clonotype: The antigen is undetermined.

The source was cultured CD8+ T cells from PBMCs, collected from culture after CMV antigen stimulation. The receptor comes from a human donor in good health (CMV status not recorded). Some clones in this sample may be carry-over from other donors' samples. The chain is built from TRBV29-1 and TRBJ2-2; 9 bases map to TRBD2. The CDR3 spells CSVGVSSGAGELFF. CDR3 bases: TGCAGCGTTGGAGTCTCTAGCGGGGCCGGGGAGCTGTTTTTT.